This section outlines one T cell receptor (beta chain) sequence together with its context. This sample stems from a study of blood T cell repertoires in COVID-19. Study as a whole: PBMCs, B-cell-depleted T cells, or T cells were the source of the cDNA or gDNA that made up the material.

Two negative PCRs, clearance, or symptom resolution had been documented for recovered Cohort 3 donors. Trimming took 3 bases from V and 7 from J; bases not matched to a gene: 8. Germline CDR1 SGDLS, CDR2 YYNGEE. This CDR3 contains 15 residues. Some clones are missing from TCRdb's copy, which holds only in-frame ones; the method was immunoSEQ multiplex PCR. The sample holds 200,000 to 250,000 clones, about 84% seen once. V usage is TRBV9 and J usage is TRBJ2-7, with TRBD2 matching over 12 bases. This clonotype was obtained from a woman in her forties or fifties who had recovered from COVID-19. Sequences were obtained from PBMCs or T cells enriched from blood (not recorded which). The CDR3 region is CASSGPGLAGVEQYF. The CDR3 bases are TGTGCCAGCAGCGGACCGGGACTAGCGGGTGTTGAGCAGTACTTC. The variable domain in full, with the rest retrieved from reference TRBV9 and TRBJ2-7, is DSGVTQTPKHLITATGQRVTLRCSPRSGDLSVYWYQQSLDQGLQFLIQYYNGEERAKGNILERFSAQQFPDLHSELNLSSLELGDSALYFCASSGPGLAGVEQYFGPGTRLTVT.